The entry below gives a single TCR beta chain sequence along with its context. The target antigen is unknown. The CDR3 is 11 amino acids. Germline V gene data show CDR1 as SQVTM and CDR2 as ANQGSEA. The V end lost 4 bases, the J end lost 10 bases, and 11 bases lay between the germline ends. The data were taken from a study of vaccination and CD4 T cells after COVID-19. Stated treatment: roughly 10-day PBMC culture with coronavirus spike peptide pools or control peptides (ViraFEST assay). Unexposed donor CD4+ T cells predated the COVID-19 pandemic, collected 2011-2018. Researchers used the Oncomine TCR Beta short-read assay to sequence DNA from cultured CD4+ T cells. TCRdb reprocessed the PCR reads via MiXCR and lists one record per CDR3 protein. The sample includes about 6,800 distinct CDR3 sequences, around 50% seen only once; the top ten take about 25%.

The sequencing input was CD4+ T cells from blood, cultured in vitro. The TCR was taken from a human donor in good health. The chain recombines TRBV29-1 with TRBJ2-1; TRBD2 might be the D (6 bases). CDR3 residues: CSVVDAGEQFF. For the CDR3, the DNA is TGCAGCGTTGTCGATGCGGGGGAGCAGTTCTTC.